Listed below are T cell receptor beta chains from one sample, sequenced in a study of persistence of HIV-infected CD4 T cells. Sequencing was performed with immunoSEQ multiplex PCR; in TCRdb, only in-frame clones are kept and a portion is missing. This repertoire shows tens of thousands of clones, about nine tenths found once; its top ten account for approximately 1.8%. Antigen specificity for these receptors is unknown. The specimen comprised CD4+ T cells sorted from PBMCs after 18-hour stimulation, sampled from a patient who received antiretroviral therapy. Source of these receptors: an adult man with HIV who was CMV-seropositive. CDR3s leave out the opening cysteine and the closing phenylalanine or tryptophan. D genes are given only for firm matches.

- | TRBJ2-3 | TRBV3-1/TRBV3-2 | ASSPGPNAADTQY
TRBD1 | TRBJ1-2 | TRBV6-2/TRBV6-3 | ASSYRQGESSYGYT
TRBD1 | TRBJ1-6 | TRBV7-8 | ASSLEGRGNSPLH
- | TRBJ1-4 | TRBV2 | ASSPDRATNEKLF
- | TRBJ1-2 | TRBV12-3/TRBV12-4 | ASSLERDYGYT
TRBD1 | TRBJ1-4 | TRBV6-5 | ASILDRGNEKLF
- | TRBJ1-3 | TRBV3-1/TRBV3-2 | ASSRRSEGNTIY
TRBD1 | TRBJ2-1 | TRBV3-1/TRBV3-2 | ASSQTGTGPSEQF
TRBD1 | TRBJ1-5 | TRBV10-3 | AISELGQGGNQPQH
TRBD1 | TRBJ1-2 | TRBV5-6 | ASSLGTGYSSGYT
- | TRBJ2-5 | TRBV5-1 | ASSLGESETQY
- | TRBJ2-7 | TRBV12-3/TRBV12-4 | ASSKQGSIGY
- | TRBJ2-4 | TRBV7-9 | ASSLAMGVKNIQY
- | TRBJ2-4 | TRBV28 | ASSLVVPKNIQY
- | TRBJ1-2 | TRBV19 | ASTSVTAEANYGYT
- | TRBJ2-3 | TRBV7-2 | ASSFVGDSTDTQY
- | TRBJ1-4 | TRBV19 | ASSPEKGRNEKLF
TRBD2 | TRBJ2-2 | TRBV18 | ASSPSEGRGSNTGELF
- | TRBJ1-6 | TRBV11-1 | ASSLESVYNSPLH
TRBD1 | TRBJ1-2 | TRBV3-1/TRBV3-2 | ASSQGEGARGYT
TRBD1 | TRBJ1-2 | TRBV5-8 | ASSSWDRVYGYT
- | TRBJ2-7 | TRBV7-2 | ASSLAGGQYEQY
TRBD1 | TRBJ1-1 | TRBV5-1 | ASSLVGGQGEAF
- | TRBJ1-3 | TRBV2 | ASSGTGNTIY
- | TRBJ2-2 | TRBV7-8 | ASRKTRGSNTGELF
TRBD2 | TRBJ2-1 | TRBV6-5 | ASSSGGAFHEQF
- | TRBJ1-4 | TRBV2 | ASRMGAYEKLF
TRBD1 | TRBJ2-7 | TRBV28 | ASSLYQGAHLEQY
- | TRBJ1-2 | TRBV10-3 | AITTGLVNYGYT
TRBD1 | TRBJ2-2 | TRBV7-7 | ASSLDRGQGGELF
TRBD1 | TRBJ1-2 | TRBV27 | ASSRDRADRYT
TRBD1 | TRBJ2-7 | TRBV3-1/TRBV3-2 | ASSKGQGVYEQY
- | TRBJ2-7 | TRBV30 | AWRRAGPYEQY
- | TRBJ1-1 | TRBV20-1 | SASGGQGNTEAF
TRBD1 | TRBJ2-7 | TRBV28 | ASSPILRDRGGEQY
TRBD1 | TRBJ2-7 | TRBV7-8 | ASSHWDRGSSQNYEQY
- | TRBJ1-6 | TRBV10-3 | AISESRAGGNSPLH
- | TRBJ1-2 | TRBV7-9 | ASSVPQDMNGYT
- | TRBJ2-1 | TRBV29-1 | SVVNGGRLYEQF
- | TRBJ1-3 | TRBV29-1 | SVVEVGNTIY
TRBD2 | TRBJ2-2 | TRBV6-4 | ASSDPTSAMPLNTGELF
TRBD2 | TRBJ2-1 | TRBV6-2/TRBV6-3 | ASSSASRGGPLDEQF
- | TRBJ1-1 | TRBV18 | ASSRDGNTEAF
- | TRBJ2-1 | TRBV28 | ASSFRLNEQF
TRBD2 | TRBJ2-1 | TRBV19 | ASSPGLAGGRNEQF
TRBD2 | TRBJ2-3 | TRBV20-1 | SASSSGGITSTDTQY
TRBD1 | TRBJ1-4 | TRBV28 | ASRIDRGSTNEKLF
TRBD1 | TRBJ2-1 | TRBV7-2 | ASSMRQGIINEQF
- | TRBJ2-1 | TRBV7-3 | ASSPNGSPKSEQF
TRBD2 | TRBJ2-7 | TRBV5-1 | ASSRDGGTYEQY
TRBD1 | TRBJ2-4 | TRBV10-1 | ASSNRDRALVAKNIQY
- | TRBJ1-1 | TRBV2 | ASSVWQGNTEAF
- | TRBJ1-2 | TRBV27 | ASSFYPRSGRGDYGYT